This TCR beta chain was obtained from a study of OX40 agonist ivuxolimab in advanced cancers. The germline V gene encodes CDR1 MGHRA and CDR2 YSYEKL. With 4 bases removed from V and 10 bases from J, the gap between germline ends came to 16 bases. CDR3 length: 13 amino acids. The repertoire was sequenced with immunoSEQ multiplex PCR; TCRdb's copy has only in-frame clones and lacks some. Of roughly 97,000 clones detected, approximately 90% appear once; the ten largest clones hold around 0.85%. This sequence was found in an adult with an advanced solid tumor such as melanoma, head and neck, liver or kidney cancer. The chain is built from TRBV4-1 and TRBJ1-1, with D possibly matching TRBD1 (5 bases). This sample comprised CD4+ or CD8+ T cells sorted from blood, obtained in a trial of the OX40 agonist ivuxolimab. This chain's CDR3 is CASSPWTQEVAFF. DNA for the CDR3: TGCGCCAGCAGCCCTTGGACACAAGAGGTAGCTTTCTTT.